This entry features one TCR beta chain sequence. Clones were sequenced by immunoSEQ multiplex PCR, and TCRdb holds only the in-frame ones, with some missing. The table has around 310,000 clones, roughly 90% seen once. The sample belongs to a study of blood T cell repertoires in COVID-19. The germline V gene encodes CDR1 KGHDR and CDR2 SFDVKD. This CDR3 has 15 amino acids. The trim removed 10 bases at V and 6 bases at J, leaving 10 bases unmatched. This rearrangement joins TRBV24-1 to TRBJ2-1, with TRBD2 identical over 11 bases. The clonotype comes from a woman in her thirties who had recovered from COVID-19. The source material was PBMCs or T cells enriched from blood (not recorded which). The chain's CDR3 is CATAGGTSGPNEQFF. CDR3 bases: TGTGCCACTGCTGGGGGGACTAGCGGACCCAATGAGCAGTTCTTC.